Listed below are T cell receptor beta chains from one sample, sequenced in a study of T cells in Graves' hyperthyroidism and ophthalmopathy. TCRdb passed the multiplex PCR reads through MiXCR, listing each CDR3 protein once. This sample has some 300,000 distinct CDR3 sequences, with around 15% found just once. Sequencing used blood. The receptors shown here come from a woman aged 40-49 years with Graves' hyperthyroidism. CDR3s include the opening cysteine and the closing phenylalanine or tryptophan. A D gene is named only where the DNA matches it firmly. Clone size is shown for a subset of rows, as once, few, many or a class of expanded clone.

V,size,J,D,DNA,CDR3
TRBV24-1,few,TRBJ2-7,.,TGTGCCACCAGTGATACAGGGCTTACCTACGAGCAGTACTTC,CATSDTGLTYEQYF
TRBV30,many,TRBJ2-3,.,TGTGCCTGGAGTGTTGGCAGAACAGATACGCAGTATTTT,CAWSVGRTDTQYF
TRBV19,many,TRBJ1-5,TRBD1,TGTGCCAGTAGTGTCACAGGGGCGCAGCATTTT,CASSVTGAQHF
TRBV27,many,TRBJ1-6,.,TGTGCCAGCAGGGGGAGTTGGCCAAATTCACCCCTCCACTTT,CASRGSWPNSPLHF
TRBV12-3/TRBV12-4,few,TRBJ2-7,TRBD1,TGTGCCAGCAGTTTAGCGGACAGGGGTTACGAGCAGCACTTC,CASSLADRGYEQHF
TRBV11-3,many,TRBJ2-7,.,TGTGCCAGCAGCTTAGAATCCCAGATACTCTACGAGCAGTACTTC,CASSLESQILYEQYF
TRBV20-1,many,TRBJ1-1,.,TGCAGTGTGGGGGGAACACCTATGAACACTGAAGCTTTCTTT,CSVGGTPMNTEAFF
TRBV9,many,TRBJ1-2,.,TGTGCCAGCAGCGTAGATGGGTTTAGCGGCTACACCTTC,CASSVDGFSGYTF
TRBV20-1,.,TRBJ1-1,.,TGCAGTGCTAGAGATCTTCGAAGGGGGGCGAACACTGAAGCTCTCTTT,CSARDLRRGANTEALF
TRBV27,many,TRBJ2-1,TRBD2,TGTGCCAGCAGTCCAAGCGGGAGGGGTCTGTTCTTC,CASSPSGRGLFF
TRBV20-1,few,TRBJ2-5,TRBD2,TGCAGTGCTTTAGCGGGAGGGTTGGAGACCCAGTACTTC,CSALAGGLETQYF
TRBV30,.,TRBJ1-1,.,TGTGCCTGGAGTGTGTGGGCAGGGGCCCGCGGGACTGAAGCTTTCTTT,CAWSVWAGARGTEAFF
TRBV12-3/TRBV12-4,many,TRBJ2-5,.,TGTGCCAGCAGAGTATTAGGTCCGGATGATGAGACCCAGTACTTC,CASRVLGPDDETQYF
TRBV5-1,.,TRBJ2-5,.,TGCGCCAGCAGCTTCCAGCGGAAAGAGACCCAGTACTTC,CASSFQRKETQYF
TRBV20-1,many,TRBJ2-5,.,TGCAGTGCTAGAGATACTTCAGGGAGAGGGACCCAGTACTTC,CSARDTSGRGTQYF
TRBV19,.,TRBJ2-1,.,TGTGCCAGTAGTGTATGGGCGAACTCCTACAATGAGCAGTTCTTC,CASSVWANSYNEQFF
TRBV28,.,TRBJ2-4,TRBD1,TGTGCCAGCACCCCGGACAGGGGGCGTTTCATTCAGTACTTC,CASTPDRGRFIQYF